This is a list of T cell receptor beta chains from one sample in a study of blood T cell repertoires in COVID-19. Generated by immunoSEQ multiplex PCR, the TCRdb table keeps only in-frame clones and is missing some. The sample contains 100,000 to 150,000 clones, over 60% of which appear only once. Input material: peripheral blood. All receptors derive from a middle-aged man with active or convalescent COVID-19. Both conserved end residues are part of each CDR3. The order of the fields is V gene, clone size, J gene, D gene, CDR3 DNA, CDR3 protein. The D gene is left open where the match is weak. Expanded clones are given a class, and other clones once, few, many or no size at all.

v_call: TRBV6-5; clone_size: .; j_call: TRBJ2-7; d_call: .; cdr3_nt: TGTGCCAGCATTATGGACTCATCCGCCTACGAGCAGTACTTC; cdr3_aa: CASIMDSSAYEQYF
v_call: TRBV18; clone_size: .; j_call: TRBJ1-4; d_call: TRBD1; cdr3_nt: TGTGCCAGCTCACCCCCGGGACAGGAAAAACTGTTTTTT; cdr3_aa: CASSPPGQEKLFF
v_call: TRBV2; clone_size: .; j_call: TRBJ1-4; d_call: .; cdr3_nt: TGTGCCAGCAGTCCTAGAGAAAAACTGTTTTTT; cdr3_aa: CASSPREKLFF
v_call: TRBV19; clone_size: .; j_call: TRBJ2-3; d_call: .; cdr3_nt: TGTGCCAGTAGCCCCGAAAAGAGGGAAACGGCAGATACGCAGTATTTT; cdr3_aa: CASSPEKRETADTQYF
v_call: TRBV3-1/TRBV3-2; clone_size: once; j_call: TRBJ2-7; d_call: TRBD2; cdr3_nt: TGTGCCAGCAGCCAATGTAGCGGGGGGATCAACGAGCAGTACTTC; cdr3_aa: CASSQCSGGINEQYF
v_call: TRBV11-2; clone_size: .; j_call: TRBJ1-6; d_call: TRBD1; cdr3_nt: TGTGCCAGCAGCCCCGACAGGGGGCAAAATTCACCCCTCCACTTT; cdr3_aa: CASSPDRGQNSPLHF
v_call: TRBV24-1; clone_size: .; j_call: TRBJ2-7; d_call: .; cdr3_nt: TGTGCCACCAGTGCCCAGGACACGGCACGCTACTTC; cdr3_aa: CATSAQDTARYF
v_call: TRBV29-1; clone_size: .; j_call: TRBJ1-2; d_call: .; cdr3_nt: TGCAGCGTTGTGGCAGGGGATCACTATGGCTACACCTTC; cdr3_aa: CSVVAGDHYGYTF
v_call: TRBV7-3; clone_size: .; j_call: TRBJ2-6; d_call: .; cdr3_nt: TGTGCCAGCAGATTGCCGAGCTCTGGGGCCAACGTCCTGACTTTC; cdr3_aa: CASRLPSSGANVLTF
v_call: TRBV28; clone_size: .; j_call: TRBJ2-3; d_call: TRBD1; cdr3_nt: TGTGCCAGCAGTTCTACCGGGACAGGGTATACAACGCAGTATTTT; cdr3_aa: CASSSTGTGYTTQYF
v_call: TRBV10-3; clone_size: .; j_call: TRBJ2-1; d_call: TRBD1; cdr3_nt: TGTGCCATCAGTGAGCGGACAGGGCCCAATGAGCAGTTCTTC; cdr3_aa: CAISERTGPNEQFF
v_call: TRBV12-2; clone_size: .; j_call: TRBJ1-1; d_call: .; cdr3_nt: TGTGCAAGTCGCTTACAGCGGGAATTTGTAGGCACTGAAGCTTTCTTT; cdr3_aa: CASRLQREFVGTEAFF
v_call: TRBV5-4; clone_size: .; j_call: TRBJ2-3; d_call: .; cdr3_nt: TGTGCCAGCAGCCCCCAAGAGCCCCTAGGAACGCAGTATTTT; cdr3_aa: CASSPQEPLGTQYF
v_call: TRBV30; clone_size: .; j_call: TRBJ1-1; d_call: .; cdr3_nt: TGTGCCTCGCAGCGGGCGTCCCTGAACACTGAAGCTTTCTTT; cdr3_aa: CASQRASLNTEAFF
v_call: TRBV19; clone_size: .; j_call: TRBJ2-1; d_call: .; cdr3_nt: TGTGCCAGTAGTATAGATCTAGCTAGCAATGAGCAGTTCTTC; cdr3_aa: CASSIDLASNEQFF
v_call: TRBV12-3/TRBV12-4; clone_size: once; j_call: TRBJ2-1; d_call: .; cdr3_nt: TGTGCCAGCAGTTTATCAGGGTCCGATGAGCAGTTCTTC; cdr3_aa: CASSLSGSDEQFF